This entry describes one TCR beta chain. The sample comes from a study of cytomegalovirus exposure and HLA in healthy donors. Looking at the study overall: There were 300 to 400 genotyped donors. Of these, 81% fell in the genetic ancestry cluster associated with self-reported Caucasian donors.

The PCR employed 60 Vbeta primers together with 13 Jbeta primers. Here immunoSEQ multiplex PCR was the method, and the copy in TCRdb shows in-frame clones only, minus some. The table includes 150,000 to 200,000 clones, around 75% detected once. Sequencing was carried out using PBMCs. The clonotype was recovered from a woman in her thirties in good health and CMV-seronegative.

Here the CDR3 DNA reads TGCGCCAGCAGCTGGGGGGGGAGCTCCTACAATGAGCAGTTCTTC. Protein sequence: CASSWGGSSYNEQFF. V is TRBV5-1 and J is TRBJ2-1, with TRBD2 matching over 7 bases. V gave up 3 bases and J gave up 0 bases; unmatched junction bases: 3. The CDR3 has 15 residues. Looked up from germline, CDR1 is SGHRS and CDR2 is YFSETQ.